The T cell receptor beta chain described here comes from a study of blood T cell repertoires in COVID-19. For the study at large: Researchers got acute and convalescent COVID-19 samples from the United States, Italy and Spain. T cells, B-cell-depleted T cells, or PBMCs provided the cDNA or gDNA that served as material.

Authors' analysis steps: Amplification of reference gene primers was used by the study to estimate nucleated cell counts. Clones were read by immunoSEQ multiplex PCR, and TCRdb kept only the in-frame ones, dropping some. From that table come the V and J calls and clone size; the DNA was used to work out D and trimming. The data show around 450,000 clones, with approximately 90% seen just once and 4% to 5.5% held by the top ten. This clone has a single count. Germline V lookup: CDR1 GTSNPN, CDR2 SVGIG (reference sequence). Trimming cost V 4 bases and J 0 bases; bases outside gene matches: 6. The CDR3 length is 15 residues.

This TCR came from a woman aged 25-40 years with acute or convalescent COVID-19. This rearrangement joins TRBV30 to TRBJ2-3; TRBD1 matches 8 bases. Sequenced material: peripheral blood. For the CDR3, the DNA is TGTGCCTGGACCAGGGGGCCCACTAGCACAGATACGCAGTATTTT. Translated: CAWTRGPTSTDTQYF.